This T cell receptor beta chain was recorded in a study of metastatic and nonmetastatic thyroid tumors. Study observations and caveats: Relative to benign nodules, malignant thyroid tumors were reportedly characterized by significantly elevated TCR beta diversity in blood and tumor.

As handled by the study authors: A classifier for distant metastasis in papillary thyroid cancer was constructed using CDR3 differences observed across clinicopathological groups. Via MiXCR, TCRdb re-called the PCR reads. It is TCRdb's table, rather than the study itself, that gives the V and J calls and clone size. This table holds some 21,000 clones, roughly 24% found once. The sample holds many counts of this clone. Its antigen remains unidentified. From germline, CDR1 is SGHNT and CDR2 YYREEE (reference sequence). CDR3 length: 14 amino acids. V dropped 1 base and J dropped 10; count of bases not matched to a gene: 10. Prior to thyroid surgery, none of the patients had received any treatment.

This sequence originates from a female donor with papillary thyroid cancer or a benign thyroid nodule (not recorded which). Some clones in this sample may be carry-over from other donors' samples. J is TRBJ1-1 and V is TRBV5-4, with 7 bases lining up with TRBD1. Sequencing was done on a sample of blood. The CDR3 nucleotides are TGTGCCAGCAGCTTGTGGGCGTCAGGGGGTGCAGCTTTCTTT. Encoded protein: CASSLWASGGAAFF.